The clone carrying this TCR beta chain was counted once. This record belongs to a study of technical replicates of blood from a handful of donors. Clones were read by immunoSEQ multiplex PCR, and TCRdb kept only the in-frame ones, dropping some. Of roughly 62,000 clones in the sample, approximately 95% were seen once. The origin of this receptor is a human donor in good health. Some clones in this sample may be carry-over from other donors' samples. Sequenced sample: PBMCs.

The CDR3 DNA is TGTGCCAGCAGAGCACTCGCAGTTAGCCCCTACAATGAGCAGTTCTTC. Translating gives CASRALAVSPYNEQFF. The chain combines TRBV2 with TRBJ2-1; D uncertain. CDR1 is SNHLY, CDR2 FYNNEI, per germline. Trimming removed 6 bases at V and 2 bases at J, with 17 bases between. CDR3 length: 16 residues. The full variable domain, completed using reference TRBV2 and TRBJ2-1, is EPEVTQTPSHQVTQMGQEVILRCVPISNHLYFYWYRQILGQKVEFLVSFYNNEISEKSEIFDDQFSVERPDGSNFTLKIRSTKLEDSAMYFCASRALAVSPYNEQFFGPGTRLTVL.